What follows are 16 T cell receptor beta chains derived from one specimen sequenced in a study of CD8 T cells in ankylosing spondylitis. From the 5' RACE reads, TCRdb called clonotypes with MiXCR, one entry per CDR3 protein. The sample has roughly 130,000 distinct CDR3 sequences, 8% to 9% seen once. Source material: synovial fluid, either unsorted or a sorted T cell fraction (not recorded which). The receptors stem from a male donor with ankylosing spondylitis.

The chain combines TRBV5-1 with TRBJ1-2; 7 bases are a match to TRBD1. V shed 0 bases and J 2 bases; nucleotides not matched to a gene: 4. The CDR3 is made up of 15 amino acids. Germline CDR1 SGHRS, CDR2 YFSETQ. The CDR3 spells CASSLGVQGNYGYTF. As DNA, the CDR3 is TGCGCCAGCAGCTTGGGGGTACAGGGGAACTATGGCTACACCTTC.

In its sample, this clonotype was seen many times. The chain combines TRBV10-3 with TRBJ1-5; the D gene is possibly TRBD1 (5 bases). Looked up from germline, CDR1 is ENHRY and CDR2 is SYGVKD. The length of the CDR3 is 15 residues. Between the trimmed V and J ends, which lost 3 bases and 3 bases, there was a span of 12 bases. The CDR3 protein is CAISEGQGLNQPQHF. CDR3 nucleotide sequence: TGTGCCATCAGTGAAGGGCAGGGCCTCAATCAGCCCCAGCATTTT.

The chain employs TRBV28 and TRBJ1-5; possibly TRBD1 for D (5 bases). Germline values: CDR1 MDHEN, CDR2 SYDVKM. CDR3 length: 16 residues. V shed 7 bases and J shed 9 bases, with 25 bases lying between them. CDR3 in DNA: TGTGCCAGCATCTCGGGGGAAACGAACCACTGGCGGCCCCAGCATTTT. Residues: CASISGETNHWRPQHF.

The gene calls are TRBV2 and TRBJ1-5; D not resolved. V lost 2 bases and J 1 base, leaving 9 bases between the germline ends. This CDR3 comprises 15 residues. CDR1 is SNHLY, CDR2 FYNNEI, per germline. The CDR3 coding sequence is TGTGCCAGCAGTGAATGGGATGGGAGCAATCAGCCCCAGCATTTT. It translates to CASSEWDGSNQPQHF.

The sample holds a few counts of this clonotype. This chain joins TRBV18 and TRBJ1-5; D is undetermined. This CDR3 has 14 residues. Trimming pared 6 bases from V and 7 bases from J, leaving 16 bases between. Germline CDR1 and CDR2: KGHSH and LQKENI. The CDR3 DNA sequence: TGTGCCAGCTCCCCAAACGAGGTAGGGCAGCCCCAGCATTTT. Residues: CASSPNEVGQPQHF.

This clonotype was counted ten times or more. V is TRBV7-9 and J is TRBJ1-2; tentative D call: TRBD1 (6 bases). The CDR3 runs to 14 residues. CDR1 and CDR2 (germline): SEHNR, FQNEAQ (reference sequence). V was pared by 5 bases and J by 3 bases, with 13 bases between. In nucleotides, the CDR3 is TGTGCCAGCAGCCAACAGGGTATCGACTATGGCTACACCTTC. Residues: CASSQQGIDYGYTF.

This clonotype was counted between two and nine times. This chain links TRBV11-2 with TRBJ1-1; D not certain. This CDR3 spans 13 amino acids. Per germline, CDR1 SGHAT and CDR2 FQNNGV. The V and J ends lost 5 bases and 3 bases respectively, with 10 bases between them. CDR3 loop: CASSPGRDTEAFF. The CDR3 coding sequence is TGTGCCAGCAGCCCCGGACGGGACACTGAAGCTTTCTTT. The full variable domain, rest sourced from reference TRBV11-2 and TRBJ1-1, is EAGVAQSPRYKIIEKRQSVAFWCNPISGHATLYWYQQILGQGPKLLIQFQNNGVVDDSQLPKDRFSAERLKGVDSTLKIQPAKLEDSAVYLCASSPGRDTEAFFGQGTRLTVV.

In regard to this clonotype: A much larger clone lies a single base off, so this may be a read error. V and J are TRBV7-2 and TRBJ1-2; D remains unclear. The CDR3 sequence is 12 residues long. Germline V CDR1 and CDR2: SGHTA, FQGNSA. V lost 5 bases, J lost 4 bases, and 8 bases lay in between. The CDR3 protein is CASSTWVYGYTF. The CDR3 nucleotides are TGTGCCAGCAGCACATGGGTCTATGGCTACACCTTC. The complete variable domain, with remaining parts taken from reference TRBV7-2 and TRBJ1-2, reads GAGVSQSPSNKVTEKGKDVELRCDPISGHTALYWYRQSLGQGLEFLIYFQGNSAPDKSGLPSDRFSAERTGGSVSTLTIQRTQQEDSAVYLCASSTWVYGYTFGSGTRLTVV.

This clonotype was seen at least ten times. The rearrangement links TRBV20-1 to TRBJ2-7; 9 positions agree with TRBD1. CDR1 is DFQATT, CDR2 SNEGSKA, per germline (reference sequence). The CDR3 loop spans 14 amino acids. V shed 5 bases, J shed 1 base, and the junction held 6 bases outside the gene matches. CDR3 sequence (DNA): TGCAGTGCTGCCGGGACAGGGCTTTCCTACGAGCAGTACTTC. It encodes CSAAGTGLSYEQYF.

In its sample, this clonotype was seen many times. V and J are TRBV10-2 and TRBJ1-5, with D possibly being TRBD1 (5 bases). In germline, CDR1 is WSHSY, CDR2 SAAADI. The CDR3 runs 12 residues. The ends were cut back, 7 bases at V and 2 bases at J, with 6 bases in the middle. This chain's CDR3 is CASKTGNQPQHF. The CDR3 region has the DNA TGCGCCAGCAAGACAGGCAATCAGCCCCAGCATTTT.

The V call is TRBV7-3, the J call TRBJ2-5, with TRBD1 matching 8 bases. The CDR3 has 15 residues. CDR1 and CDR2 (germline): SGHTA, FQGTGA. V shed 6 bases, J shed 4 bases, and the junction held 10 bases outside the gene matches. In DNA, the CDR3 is TGTGCCAGCAGATCCTCCGGGACAGGAGGAGAGACCCAGTACTTC. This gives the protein CASRSSGTGGETQYF.

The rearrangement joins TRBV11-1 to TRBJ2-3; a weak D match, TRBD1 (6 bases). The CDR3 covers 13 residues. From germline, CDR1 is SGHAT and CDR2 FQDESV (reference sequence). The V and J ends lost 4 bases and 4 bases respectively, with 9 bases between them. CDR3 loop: CASSYRVPDTQYF. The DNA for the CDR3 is TGTGCCAGCAGCTACAGGGTCCCAGATACGCAGTATTTT. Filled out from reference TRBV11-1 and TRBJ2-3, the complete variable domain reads EAEVAQSPRYKITEKSQAVAFWCDPISGHATLYWYRQILGQGPELLVQFQDESVVDDSQLPKDRFSAERLKGVDSTLKIQPAELGDSAMYLCASSYRVPDTQYFGPGTRLTVL.

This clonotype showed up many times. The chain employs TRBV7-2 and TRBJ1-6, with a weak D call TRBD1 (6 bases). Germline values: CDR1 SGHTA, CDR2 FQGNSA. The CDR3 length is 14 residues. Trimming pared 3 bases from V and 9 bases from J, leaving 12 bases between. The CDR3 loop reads CASSFTGSSSPLHF. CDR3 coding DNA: TGTGCCAGCAGCTTTACAGGGTCTAGTTCACCCCTCCACTTT.

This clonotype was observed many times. The chain's CDR3 is CASSLGGRYNEQFF. For the CDR3, the DNA is TGTGCCAGCAGTTTGGGTGGGAGGTACAATGAGCAGTTCTTC. The gene calls are TRBV27 and TRBJ2-1, with a possible D match to TRBD2 (6 bases). The CDR3 is made up of 14 amino acids. The V gene's germline CDR1 is MNHEY and CDR2 SMNVEV (reference sequence). Trimming left V 3 bases short and J 4 bases short, with 10 bases between.

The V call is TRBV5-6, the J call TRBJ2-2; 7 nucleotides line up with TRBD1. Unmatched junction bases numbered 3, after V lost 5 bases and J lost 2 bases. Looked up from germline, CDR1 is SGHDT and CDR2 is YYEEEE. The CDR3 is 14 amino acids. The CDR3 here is CASSRGPNTGELFF. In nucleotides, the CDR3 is TGTGCCAGCAGTAGGGGGCCAAACACCGGGGAGCTGTTTTTT. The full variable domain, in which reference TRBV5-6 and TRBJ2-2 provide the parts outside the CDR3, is DAGVTQSPTHLIKTRGQQVTLRCSPKSGHDTVSWYQQALGQGPQFIFQYYEEEERQRGNFPDRFSGHQFPNYSSELNVNALLLGDSALYLCASSRGPNTGELFFGEGSRLTVL.

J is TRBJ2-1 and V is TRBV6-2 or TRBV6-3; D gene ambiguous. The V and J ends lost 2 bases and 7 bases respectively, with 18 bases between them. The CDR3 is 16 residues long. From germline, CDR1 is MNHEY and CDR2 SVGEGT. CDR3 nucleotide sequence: TGTGCCAGCAGTTACGTATGGTTTTCCTTGGGGAATGAGCAGTTCTTC. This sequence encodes CASSYVWFSLGNEQFF.